Each of the 21 T cell receptor beta chains below was sequenced from the same sample in a study of beta chain features in type 1 diabetes. Sequenced material consisted of expressed TCRB transcripts (all of the isolated RNA was reverse transcribed). Here immunoSEQ multiplex PCR was the method, and the copy in TCRdb shows in-frame clones only, minus some. This table has under 300,000 clones, 25% to 30% appearing once. The sequenced material came from central memory CD4+ T cells from blood. These TCRs come from a man under 40 in good health.

This clone appeared once. V gene TRBV20-1 combines with J gene TRBJ2-1, with D possibly being TRBD2 (5 bases). The CDR3 extends over 11 amino acids. With 8 bases removed from V and 5 bases from J, the gap between germline ends came to 10 bases. The germline V gene has CDR1 DFQATT and CDR2 SNEGSKA (reference sequence). The CDR3 region is CSPTGDNEQFF. The CDR3 DNA sequence: TGCAGTCCTACCGGGGACAATGAGCAGTTCTTC.

The sample holds a few counts of this clone. The chain uses TRBV6-5 and TRBJ2-1; TRBD1 matches 7 bases. This CDR3 spans 14 amino acids. The junction had 12 bases not matched to a gene; V was cut back by 5 bases and J by 11 bases. CDR1 and CDR2 from the germline V gene are MNHEY and SVGAGI. CDR3 nucleotides: TGTGCCAGCAGTAAAGACAGGGTGAGTCCGAAGCAGTTCTTC. Translation: CASSKDRVSPKQFF.

The chain recombines TRBV5-1 with TRBJ1-2; 7 bases map to TRBD1. Germline trimming cut 4 bases from V and 3 bases from J; bases unmatched to any gene: 9. Germline CDR1 is SGHRS and CDR2 is YFSETQ. The CDR3 consists of 15 residues. CDR3 residues: CASSPRAGGDYGYTF. The CDR3 bases are TGCGCCAGCAGCCCTCGGGCAGGGGGTGACTATGGCTACACCTTC.

This clone was detected only a few times. J is TRBJ2-4 and V is TRBV30; D call uncertain. V was pared by 0 bases and J by 0 bases, with 6 bases between. This CDR3 contains 14 residues. Germline values: CDR1 GTSNPN, CDR2 SVGIG (reference sequence). CDR3 region: CAWSVGIAKNIQYF. DNA for the CDR3: TGTGCCTGGAGTGTTGGAATAGCCAAAAACATTCAGTACTTC.

This clone has just a few counts. V and J are TRBV10-3 and TRBJ2-7; 9 bases are a match to TRBD1. V dropped 6 bases and J dropped 4; count of bases not matched to a gene: 4. The CDR3 has 13 residues. CDR1 ENHRY and CDR2 SYGVKD come from the germline V gene. The CDR3 loop is CAISSGTGYEQYF. In DNA, the CDR3 is TGTGCCATCAGCTCAGGGACAGGGTACGAGCAGTACTTC.

This clone has only a few counts. This chain links TRBV9 with TRBJ1-1, with D maybe TRBD1 (5 bases). Germline V gives CDR1 SGDLS, CDR2 YYNGEE. Trimming took 4 bases from V and 5 from J, leaving 15 bases between them. This CDR3 spans 14 amino acids. DNA of the CDR3: TGTGCCAGCAGCAAGGATGCGGGGCAGACTGAAGCTTTCTTT. This sequence encodes CASSKDAGQTEAFF.

Only a few counts were recorded for this clone. This chain uses TRBV2 with TRBJ2-7; tentative D call: TRBD2 (6 bases). Trimming left V 4 bases short and J 6 bases short, with 16 bases between. The CDR3 extends over 14 amino acids. Germline V gives CDR1 SNHLY, CDR2 FYNNEI. CDR3 region: CASSALAGSGEQYF. The CDR3 DNA reads TGTGCCAGCAGTGCCCTGGCGGGGTCTGGCGAGCAGTACTTC.

V gene TRBV7-2 combines with J gene TRBJ1-4; 8 nucleotides agree with TRBD1. The V segment lost 5 bases and the J segment 7 bases; nucleotides outside the gene matches: 6. CDR3 length equals 14 residues. Germline values: CDR1 SGHTA, CDR2 FQGNSA. In DNA form, the CDR3 reads TGTGCCAGCAGCCAGGGGGCACGAGGTGAAAAACTGTTTTTT. Its protein product is CASSQGARGEKLFF.

This clone turned up a few times. The DNA for the CDR3 is TGTGCGTCGACAGGGATGAACACTGAAGCTTTCTTT. It codes for CASTGMNTEAFF. The V call is TRBV30, the J call TRBJ1-1; 7 bases line up with TRBD1. CDR1 and CDR2 from the germline V gene are GTSNPN and SVGIG (reference sequence). The CDR3 covers 12 residues.

The sample holds a few counts of this clone. V gene TRBV28 combines with J gene TRBJ1-1; unclear D gene. This CDR3 spans 14 amino acids. The germline CDR1 and CDR2 sequences are MDHEN and SYDVKM. Between the trimmed V and J ends, which lost 2 bases and 0 bases, there was a span of 7 bases. The CDR3 region has the DNA TGTGCCAGCAGTTTAAATCAGTTGAACACTGAAGCTTTCTTT. Translating it yields CASSLNQLNTEAFF.

The chain combines TRBV4-2 with TRBJ2-3; 9 bases align to TRBD2. CDR3 length: 18 amino acids. V shed 0 bases and J 4 bases; nucleotides not matched to a gene: 11. Germline V gene lookup returns CDR1 LGHNA and CDR2 YNFKEQ. The CDR3 sequence is CASSQDLRTSAPPDTQYF. CDR3 nucleotides: TGTGCCAGCAGCCAAGATCTGAGGACTAGCGCACCCCCAGATACGCAGTATTTT.

This clone was seen more than once but under ten times. The chain carries TRBV7-2 and TRBJ2-1; TRBD1 aligns across 7 bases. Germline V lookup: CDR1 SGHTA, CDR2 FQGNSA. The length of the CDR3 is 15 residues. Trimming removed 2 bases from V and 7 bases from J; junction bases left unmatched: 8. CDR3 amino acids: CASSLRGSRGNEQFF. CDR3 nucleotides: TGTGCCAGCAGCTTACGGGGCTCCAGGGGGAATGAGCAGTTCTTC. The whole variable domain, filled in from reference TRBV7-2 and TRBJ2-1, reads GAGVSQSPSNKVTEKGKDVELRCDPISGHTALYWYRQSLGQGLEFLIYFQGNSAPDKSGLPSDRFSAERTGGSVSTLTIQRTQQEDSAVYLCASSLRGSRGNEQFFGPGTRLTVL.

The chain recombines TRBV29-1 with TRBJ2-5; D is perhaps TRBD2 (5 bases). Germline V gene lookup returns CDR1 SQVTM and CDR2 ANQGSEA. The CDR3 sequence is 15 residues long. Trimming took off 0 bases at V and 0 bases at J, with 11 bases between the two ends. CDR3: CSVEEGGGYQETQYF. The CDR3 nucleotides read TGCAGCGTTGAAGAAGGAGGAGGTTACCAAGAGACCCAGTACTTC.

This clone was observed a single time. This chain joins TRBV5-4 and TRBJ2-7, with 11 bases fitting TRBD1. Per the germline V gene, CDR1 is SGHNT and CDR2 is YYREEE (reference sequence). The CDR3 is made up of 15 amino acids. The junction had 8 bases not matched to a gene; V was cut back by 3 bases and J by 6 bases. Written as DNA, the CDR3 is TGTGCCAGCAGCTCACCGGGACAGGGGGAGAGCGAGCAGTACTTC. Its protein is CASSSPGQGESEQYF.

A few counts support this clone. V gene TRBV7-6 combines with J gene TRBJ2-3; 13 bases agree with TRBD2. V shed 0 bases and J 6 bases; nucleotides not matched to a gene: 9. The CDR3 length is 18 residues. The germline gives CDR1 SGHVS, CDR2 FNYEAQ. The CDR3 DNA is TGTGCCAGCAGCTTAGCCCCTATGACTAGCGGGGGGCCGGATACGCAGTATTTT. Encoded protein: CASSLAPMTSGGPDTQYF.

The V and J genes are TRBV7-7 and TRBJ2-7; possibly TRBD1 for D (6 bases). Germline lookup yields CDR1 SSHAT and CDR2 FNYEAQ (reference sequence). V was cut by 1 base and J by 5 bases, with 6 bases left in between. This CDR3 is 12 amino acids long. The CDR3 nucleotides are TGTGCCAGCAGCTTAGGGACAGACGAGCAGTACTTC. This gives the protein CASSLGTDEQYF.

In this sample, this clone turned up many times. The chain joins TRBV18 to TRBJ2-7, with D perhaps matching TRBD1 or TRBD2 (5 bases each). V shed 6 bases and J shed 1 base, with 16 bases lying between them. CDR1 and CDR2 from the germline V gene are KGHSH and LQKENI. The CDR3 totals 15 residues. The CDR3 DNA is TGTGCCAGCTCGGGGCTACCGGGGAAGTCCTACGAGCAGTACTTC. Translating gives CASSGLPGKSYEQYF.

The chain joins TRBV5-4 to TRBJ2-1, with 9 bases fitting TRBD1. Germline assignment: CDR1 SGHNT and CDR2 YYREEE (reference sequence). CDR3 size: 15 residues. The ends lost 2 bases at V and 7 bases at J; junction bases unmatched: 7. The CDR3 DNA reads TGTGCCAGCAGCTTACCCGGACAGGGGAGAAATGAGCAGTTCTTC. It is translated as CASSLPGQGRNEQFF.

The chain uses TRBV30 and TRBJ1-1; D is perhaps TRBD1 (5 bases). The CDR3 is 14 residues long. Looked up from germline, CDR1 is GTSNPN and CDR2 is SVGIG (reference sequence). The V gene lost 3 bases and the J gene lost 4 bases, with 15 bases spanning the gap. The CDR3: CAWSPSGGITEAFF. The CDR3 DNA reads TGTGCCTGGAGCCCATCTGGGGGGATCACTGAAGCTTTCTTT. The full variable domain, completed using reference TRBV30 and TRBJ1-1, is SQTIHQWPATLVQPVGSPLSLECTVEGTSNPNLYWYRQAAGRGLQLLFYSVGIGQISSEVPQNLSASRPQDRQFILSSKKLLLSDSGFYLCAWSPSGGITEAFFGQGTRLTVV.

In this sample, this clone turned up a few times. The rearrangement links TRBV9 to TRBJ1-6, with no clear D. Germline loops: CDR1 SGDLS, CDR2 YYNGEE. V lost 3 bases to trimming and J lost 5 bases, with 6 bases between them. The CDR3 length is 13 residues. The DNA for the CDR3 is TGTGCCAGCAGCGGCAGAAATAATTCACCCCTCCACTTT. Translated: CASSGRNNSPLHF.

This clone was observed many times. The chain links TRBV4-2 to TRBJ2-7; tentatively, D is TRBD1 (6 bases). V lost 4 bases and J 2 bases, leaving 12 bases between the germline ends. This CDR3 spans 14 amino acids. Per germline, CDR1 LGHNA and CDR2 YNFKEQ. CDR3 DNA: TGTGCCAGCAGCCGGGGGCAGGGTGCCTACGAGCAGTACTTC. Its translation is CASSRGQGAYEQYF.